This TCR beta chain was obtained from a study of early T cells in non-severe SARS-CoV-2 infection. This clonotype has a count of ten or more. Using its own MiXCR run on the 5' RACE reads, TCRdb lists one record per CDR3 protein. The table lists about 71,000 distinct CDR3 sequences, around 11% of them singletons. Trimming took 1 base from V and 2 from J; bases not matched to a gene: 4. Germline CDR1 WSHSY, CDR2 SAAADI. This CDR3 comprises 16 residues. This receptor was identified in an adult who was a healthcare worker with PCR-confirmed SARS-CoV-2 infection or an uninfected control (not recorded which). The chain recombines TRBV10-2 with TRBJ2-3, with 9 bases fitting TRBD2. Sequencing used whole blood, obtained at baseline. The chain's CDR3 is CASSEFSGGDTDTQYF. In DNA, the CDR3 is TGCGCCAGCAGTGAGTTTAGCGGGGGAGACACAGATACGCAGTATTTT.